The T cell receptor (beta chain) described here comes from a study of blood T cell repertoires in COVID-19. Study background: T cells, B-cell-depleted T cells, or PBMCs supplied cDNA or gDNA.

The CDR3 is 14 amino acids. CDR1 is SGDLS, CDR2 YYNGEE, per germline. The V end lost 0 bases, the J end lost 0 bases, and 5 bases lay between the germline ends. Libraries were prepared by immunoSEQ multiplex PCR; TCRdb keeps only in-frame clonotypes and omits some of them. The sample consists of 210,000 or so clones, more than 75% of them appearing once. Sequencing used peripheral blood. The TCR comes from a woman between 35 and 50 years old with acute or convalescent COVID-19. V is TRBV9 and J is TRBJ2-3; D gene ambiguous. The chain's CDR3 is CASSVAGSTDTQYF. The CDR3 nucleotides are TGTGCCAGCAGCGTAGCAGGTAGCACAGATACGCAGTATTTT. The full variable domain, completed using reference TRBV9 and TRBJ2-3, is DSGVTQTPKHLITATGQRVTLRCSPRSGDLSVYWYQQSLDQGLQFLIQYYNGEERAKGNILERFSAQQFPDLHSELNLSSLELGDSALYFCASSVAGSTDTQYFGPGTRLTVL.